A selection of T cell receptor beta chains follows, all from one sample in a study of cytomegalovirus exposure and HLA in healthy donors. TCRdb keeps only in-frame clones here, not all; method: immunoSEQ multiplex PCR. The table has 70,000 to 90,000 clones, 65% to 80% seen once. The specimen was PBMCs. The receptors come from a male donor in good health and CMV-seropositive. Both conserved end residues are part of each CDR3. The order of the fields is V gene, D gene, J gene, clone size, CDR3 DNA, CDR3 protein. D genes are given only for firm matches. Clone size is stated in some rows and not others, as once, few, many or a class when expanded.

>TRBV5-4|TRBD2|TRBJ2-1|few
TGTGCCAGCAGCTTGCGGAGCGGGGGTAGCCCCGGTGAGCAGTTCTTC
CASSLRSGGSPGEQFF
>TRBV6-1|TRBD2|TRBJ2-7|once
TGTGCCAGCACAAGGACTAGCGCCTCCTACGAGCAGTACTTC
CASTRTSASYEQYF
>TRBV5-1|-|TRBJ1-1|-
TGCGCCAGCAGCCAACGGGGAGCTGAAGCTTTCTTT
CASSQRGAEAFF
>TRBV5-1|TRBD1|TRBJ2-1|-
TGCGCCAGTAGGCCTGGGACAGGGACCTACAATGAGCAGTTCTTC
CASRPGTGTYNEQFF
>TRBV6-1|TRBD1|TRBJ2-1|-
TGTGCCAGCAGTGATTGGACAGGGGGTCGGAATGAGCAGTTCTTC
CASSDWTGGRNEQFF
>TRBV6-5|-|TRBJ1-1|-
TGTGCCAGCACCCCCCCGGGACAGAACACTGAAGCTTTCTTT
CASTPPGQNTEAFF
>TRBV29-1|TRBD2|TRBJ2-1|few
TGCAGCGTTGCCGGGACTACCTCCTACAATGAGCAGTTCTTC
CSVAGTTSYNEQFF
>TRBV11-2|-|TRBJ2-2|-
TGTGCCAGCAGCTTCCCCCTTTCCCCCACCGGGGAGCTGTTTTTT
CASSFPLSPTGELFF
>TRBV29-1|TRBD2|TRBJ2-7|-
TGCAGCGTTTTTACTAGCGGGAGGTCCTACGAGCAGTACTTC
CSVFTSGRSYEQYF
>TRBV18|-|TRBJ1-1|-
TGTGCCAGCTCACTAACGGTCACTGAAGCTTTCTTT
CASSLTVTEAFF